This note documents a single T cell receptor beta chain sequence. The antigen is undetermined. One entry per CDR3 protein, called by TCRdb with MiXCR from the 5' RACE reads. Among more than 250,000 distinct CDR3 sequences, about a sixth were seen once, and the ten largest hold roughly 23%. These data are taken from a study of T-cell memory formation after mild COVID-19. Germline-derived CDR1 and CDR2 are SGHTA and FQGTGA. The CDR3 covers 15 residues. Trimming left V 5 bases short and J 5 bases short, with 15 bases between. Study-wide results and caveats: Contracting clones localized mainly to CM and EM when CD4+ and mainly to EMRA when CD8+. The finding that pre-infection memory included some responding clones suggested that cross-reactive memory joined. There was a balanced CD4/CD8 profile in clones contracting day 15 to 85, and later expanders leaned CD4+.

The V call is TRBV7-3, the J call TRBJ2-2; D is undetermined. The sample comprised PBMCs or a T cell subset sorted from them (not recorded which). The TCR sequence derives from a man aged 18-30 years who had mild COVID-19 (a few samples of this study predate the infection). Cell type and time point are not known. The CDR3 is CASSARARSTGELFF. The CDR3 DNA sequence: TGTGCCAGCAGCGCCCGAGCCAGGTCAACCGGGGAGCTGTTTTTT.